This T cell receptor beta chain was found in a study of identical twins. Regarding the study as a whole: Insertions were fewer in abundant cord blood beta clonotypes, whereas memory repertoires showed none of this pattern. In monozygotic twins, models underestimated the sharing of out-of-frame TCR alpha. In beta out-of-frame sequences, the excess sharing between twins was weaker.

TCRdb re-called the 5' RACE reads with MiXCR, one entry per CDR3 protein. Of 640,000 or so distinct CDR3 sequences listed, 5.5% to 7.5% are singletons. Germline loops: CDR1 SGHRS, CDR2 YFSETQ. V was trimmed by 2 bases and J by 2 bases, leaving 10 bases between them. The CDR3 is 14 amino acids. In the case of this clonotype: Its antigen remains unidentified.

The sequence was obtained from a man younger than 35 in good health. Sequenced: naive T cells sorted from blood. The chain combines TRBV5-1 with TRBJ2-5; D perhaps matches TRBD2 (6 bases). DNA of the CDR3: TGCGCCAGCAGCTTAGGGACTTTTCAAGAGACCCAGTACTTC. Its translation: CASSLGTFQETQYF. Full variable domain (rest looked up from reference TRBV5-1 and TRBJ2-5): KAGVTQTPRYLIKTRGQQVTLSCSPISGHRSVSWYQQTPGQGLQFLFEYFSETQRNKGNFPGRFSGRQFSNSRSEMNVSTLELGDSALYLCASSLGTFQETQYFGPGTRLLVL.